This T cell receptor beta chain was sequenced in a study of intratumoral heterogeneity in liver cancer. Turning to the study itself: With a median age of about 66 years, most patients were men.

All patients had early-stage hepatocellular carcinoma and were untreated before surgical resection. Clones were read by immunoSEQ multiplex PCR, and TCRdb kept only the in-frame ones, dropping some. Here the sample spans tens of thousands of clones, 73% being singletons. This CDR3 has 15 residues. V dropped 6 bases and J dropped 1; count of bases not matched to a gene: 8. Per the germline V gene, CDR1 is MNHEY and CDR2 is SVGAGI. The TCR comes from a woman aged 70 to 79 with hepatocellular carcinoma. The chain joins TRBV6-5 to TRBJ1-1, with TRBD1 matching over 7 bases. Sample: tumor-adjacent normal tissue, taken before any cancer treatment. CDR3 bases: TGTGCCAGCAGCAAGGTACAGGGGAAGAACACTGAAGCTTTCTTT. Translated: CASSKVQGKNTEAFF.